Each of the 12 T cell receptor beta chains below was sequenced from the same sample in a study of blood T cell repertoires in COVID-19. The repertoire was sequenced with immunoSEQ multiplex PCR; TCRdb's copy has only in-frame clones and lacks some. The table has 90,000 to 120,000 clones, 87% seen once. What was sequenced was peripheral blood. All receptors derive from a man between 45 and 60 years old with acute or convalescent COVID-19.

The J gene is TRBJ2-1, the V gene TRBV15; D uncertain. The V and J ends lost 0 bases and 10 bases respectively, with 7 bases between them. The CDR3 is 12 residues long. Germline CDR1 is LNHNV and CDR2 is YYDKDF (reference sequence). The CDR3 sequence: CATSRDLREQFF. CDR3 DNA sequence: TGTGCCACCAGCAGAGATCTCCGGGAGCAGTTCTTC. Together with reference TRBV15 and TRBJ2-1, the CDR3 gives the full variable domain: DAMVIQNPRYQVTQFGKPVTLSCSQTLNHNVMYWYQQKSSQAPKLLFHYYDKDFNNEADTPDNFQSRRPNTSFCFLDIRSPGLGDTAMYLCATSRDLREQFFGPGTRLTVL.

The V gene is TRBV7-9, the J gene TRBJ2-7, with D possibly matching TRBD2 (5 bases). This CDR3 region has 13 residues. Germline CDR1 is SEHNR and CDR2 is FQNEAQ (reference sequence). V was cut by 3 bases and J by 2 bases, with 8 bases left in between. The CDR3 DNA reads TGTGCCAGCAGCTTTGAGGGAACCTACGAGCAGTACTTC. Protein sequence: CASSFEGTYEQYF.

The rearrangement links TRBV7-9 to TRBJ1-4; TRBD1 agrees at 8 bases. Germline V gives CDR1 SEHNR, CDR2 FQNEAQ (reference sequence). The CDR3 covers 14 residues. The trim removed 11 bases at V and 7 bases at J, leaving 12 bases unmatched. CDR3 sequence (DNA): TGTGCCGTCGATAAGGACAGGGATGGTGAAAAACTGTTTTTT. It yields the protein CAVDKDRDGEKLFF.

V gene TRBV19 combines with J gene TRBJ2-1; maybe TRBD2 (6 bases). The germline V and J ends were trimmed by 6 bases and 3 bases, with 12 bases remaining between them. This CDR3 comprises 14 residues. The germline V gene encodes CDR1 LNHDA and CDR2 SQIVND (reference sequence). The CDR3 DNA reads as TGTGCCAGTAGCTGGGGAGCGGGCTACAATGAGCAGTTCTTC. This translates into CASSWGAGYNEQFF.

V and J are TRBV2 and TRBJ1-5, with TRBD1 identical over 8 bases. The CDR3 length is 14 residues. Germline V gene data show CDR1 as SNHLY and CDR2 as FYNNEI. The V and J ends lost 6 bases and 4 bases, in that order; junction bases with no gene match: 5. The CDR3 spells CASSADRVNQPQHF. The CDR3 DNA reads TGTGCCAGCAGCGCGGACAGGGTGAATCAGCCCCAGCATTTT.

The V call is TRBV7-2, the J call TRBJ2-7; TRBD2 is a possible D gene (5 bases). Trimming removed 5 bases at V and 1 base at J, with 12 bases between. This CDR3 has 14 amino acids. CDR1 and CDR2 (germline): SGHTA, FQGNSA. The CDR3 nucleotides read TGTGCCAGCAGCATTCCCGGGATTTCCTACGAGCAGTACTTC. Protein: CASSIPGISYEQYF.

The rearrangement uses TRBV5-1 and TRBJ2-6; 8 nucleotides agree with TRBD2. Germline CDR1 and CDR2: SGHRS and YFSETQ. The J segment lost 5 bases and the V segment lost 0 bases, leaving 4 bases of the junction unmatched. This CDR3 is 16 amino acids long. The CDR3 DNA follows: TGCGCCAGCAGCTTGGCCGCGGGGGGAAGGGCCAACGTCCTGACTTTC. Protein sequence: CASSLAAGGRANVLTF. The complete variable domain, with remaining parts taken from reference TRBV5-1 and TRBJ2-6, reads KAGVTQTPRYLIKTRGQQVTLSCSPISGHRSVSWYQQTPGQGLQFLFEYFSETQRNKGNFPGRFSGRQFSNSRSEMNVSTLELGDSALYLCASSLAAGGRANVLTFGAGSRLTVL.

This chain joins TRBV10-3 and TRBJ2-7; TRBD1 matches at 7 bases. CDR1 is ENHRY, CDR2 SYGVKD, per germline. CDR3 length: 12 residues. J lost 8 bases, V lost 6 bases, and 7 bases had no gene match. DNA of the CDR3: TGTGCCATCAGGGTAACAGGGGATCAGCAGTACTTC. This translates into CAIRVTGDQQYF.

The chain combines TRBV6-5 with TRBJ2-7, with 7 bases matching TRBD2. There are 16 residues in the CDR3. After removal of 2 bases from V and 2 bases from J, the junction contained 9 bases not matched to a gene. Per germline, CDR1 MNHEY and CDR2 SVGAGI. The CDR3 DNA reads as TGTGCCAGCAGTTACAGGGGCGGGAGAGGGACCTACGAGCAGTACTTC. Amino acid sequence: CASSYRGGRGTYEQYF.

V gene TRBV2 combines with J gene TRBJ2-4; 8 bases fit TRBD1. This CDR3 spans 12 amino acids. The trim removed 7 bases at V and 15 bases at J, leaving 11 bases unmatched. CDR1 is SNHLY, CDR2 FYNNEI, per germline. The chain's CDR3 is CASTLNRDRSYF. CDR3 nucleotide sequence: TGTGCCAGCACCCTAAACCGGGACAGGTCGTACTTC.

On this clone: Other DNA sequences in the same sample also yield this CDR3. V and J are TRBV5-1 and TRBJ2-7; D possibly corresponds to TRBD2 (5 bases). The CDR3 runs 11 residues. Trimming left V 2 bases short and J 7 bases short, with 7 bases between. CDR1 is SGHRS, CDR2 YFSETQ, per germline. Here the CDR3 reads CASSLTGEQYF. DNA of the CDR3: TGCGCCAGCAGCTTAACGGGGGAGCAGTACTTC.

The chain employs TRBV5-1 and TRBJ2-7, with 7 nucleotides matching TRBD1. Losses at the gene ends were 2 bases for V and 6 bases for J; bases not matched to a gene: 2. There are 12 residues in the CDR3. The germline CDR1 and CDR2 sequences are SGHRS and YFSETQ. The CDR3 here is CASSLQGPEQYF. For the CDR3, the DNA is TGCGCCAGCAGCTTACAGGGGCCCGAGCAGTACTTC.